This T cell receptor (beta chain) was profiled in a study of Graves' ophthalmopathy and Graves' hyperthyroidism. This clonotype was seen repeatedly, ten times or more. What it binds is unknown. Notes on the study in general: Sensitivity reached roughly 71% and specificity under 85% when the model predicted ophthalmopathy progression.

With 0 bases clipped from V and 3 bases from J, the junction kept 6 bases outside the gene matches. CDR1 is SGDLS and CDR2 is YYNGEE in the germline V gene. This CDR3 spans 15 amino acids. The study excluded patients with other autoimmune diseases, uncontrolled infections, pregnancy or lactation. RNA transcripts were the template, and TCR beta CDR3 regions were amplified from them. A first-round RT-PCR used HTBI primers, followed by a second-round multiplex PCR. TCRdb re-derived calls from the multiplex PCR reads in MiXCR, one entry per CDR3 protein. The table includes 350,000 to 450,000 distinct CDR3 sequences, roughly 18% detected once.

The sequence was obtained from a young woman with Graves' ophthalmopathy. Sequences were obtained from peripheral blood. This chain connects TRBV9 to TRBJ2-7, with 7 positions matching TRBD1. CDR3 protein: CASSVGVGQHYEQYF. The CDR3 DNA reads as TGTGCCAGCAGCGTAGGGGTGGGACAGCACTACGAGCAGTACTTC.